This T cell receptor (beta chain) was retrieved from a study of blood T cells in healthy people across ages. The germline gives CDR1 DFQATT, CDR2 SNEGSKA (reference sequence). V lost 1 base and J lost 1, with 26 bases in between. This CDR3 spans 19 amino acids. Sample-barcoded 5' priming and a J-beta primer mix drove a second PCR of 7 to 11 cycles. There were at least 2.5 million CDR3-containing paired-end reads obtained from each sample. TCRdb re-called the 5' RACE reads through MiXCR, storing one row per CDR3 protein. This sample has 750,000 to 950,000 distinct CDR3 sequences, with 25% to 30% found just once. The sample also formed part of further work on T cells of mothers and their children. That study reports: A few healthy Caucasian mothers and their six children were the donors. At a rate of roughly 1.4 ug per 15 ul, cDNA synthesis received all of the extracted RNA.

V usage is TRBV20-1 and J usage is TRBJ2-7, with a tentative D call TRBD1 (6 bases). The clonotype originates from a woman between 40 and 55 years old in good health. The sequenced material came from blood. The CDR3 region has the DNA TGCAGTGCTAGAGGGAGTTCGGGACAAGGTATCGGTAATTCCTACGAGCAGTACTTC. Its protein product is CSARGSSGQGIGNSYEQYF.